Below, 11 T cell receptor beta chains from the same sample are listed, as sequenced in a study of blood T cell repertoires in COVID-19. Some clones are missing from TCRdb's copy, which holds only in-frame ones; the method was immunoSEQ multiplex PCR. The sample consists of over 120,000 clones, over 65% of them appearing once. The sample consisted of peripheral blood. The receptors were sampled from a human donor in a cohort sampled during active COVID-19.

The rearrangement uses TRBV5-1 and TRBJ2-2, with 9 bases matching TRBD1. This CDR3 region has 16 residues. The germline CDR1 and CDR2 sequences are SGHRS and YFSETQ. V dropped 7 bases and J dropped 2; count of bases not matched to a gene: 9. The CDR3 nucleotides read TGCGCCAGCGGACTGGCGGGACAGGGTAACACCGGGGAGCTGTTTTTT. This translates into CASGLAGQGNTGELFF.

The chain couples TRBV5-8 to TRBJ2-2; TRBD2 agrees at 11 bases. The CDR3 covers 16 residues. V was pared by 4 bases and J by 6 bases, with 8 bases of the junction left unmatched. CDR1 is SGHTS and CDR2 is YDEGEE in the germline V gene. CDR3 amino acids: CASSKPTSGVSGELFF. In DNA, the CDR3 is TGTGCCAGCAGCAAACCGACTAGCGGGGTTTCCGGGGAGCTGTTTTTT.

This sequence joins TRBV19 and TRBJ1-1, with TRBD1 as a possible D gene (5 bases). CDR3 length equals 14 residues. Germline CDR1 LNHDA, CDR2 SQIVND (reference sequence). The V end was cut by 3 bases, the J end by 1 base, with 9 bases between. In nucleotides, the CDR3 is TGTGCCAGTAGTATTGGGGGGGGGAACACTGAAGCTTTCTTT. This codes for CASSIGGGNTEAFF.

The genes are TRBV5-8 and TRBJ2-6; weak D call: TRBD1 (5 bases). V was cut by 0 bases and J by 0 bases, with 10 bases left in between. The germline gives CDR1 SGHTS, CDR2 YDEGEE. CDR3 size: 17 residues. Here the CDR3 reads CASSLVQALSGANVLTF. In DNA form, the CDR3 reads TGTGCCAGCAGCTTGGTACAGGCGCTCTCTGGGGCCAACGTCCTGACTTTC.

The chain couples TRBV7-9 to TRBJ2-1; D might be TRBD1 (6 bases). This CDR3 region has 13 residues. Per germline, CDR1 SEHNR and CDR2 FQNEAQ (reference sequence). With 2 bases removed from V and 9 bases from J, the gap between germline ends came to 11 bases. CDR3 residues: CASSLTDSREQFF. The CDR3 nucleotides are TGTGCCAGCAGCTTAACGGACAGCCGTGAGCAGTTCTTC.

This clone has more than one count but fewer than ten. CDR3 region: CASITWGGTSNQPQHF. DNA for the CDR3: TGCGCCAGCATCACCTGGGGGGGAACAAGCAATCAGCCCCAGCATTTT. The J gene is TRBJ1-5, the V gene TRBV10-1; possible D gene TRBD1, 5 bases. Germline CDR1 is WNHNN and CDR2 is SYGVQD (reference sequence). Trimming removed 7 bases from V and 1 base from J, with 17 bases in between. This CDR3 is 16 amino acids long.

The rearrangement joins TRBV6-2 or TRBV6-3 to TRBJ2-1, with TRBD1 identical over 8 bases. Trimming took 5 bases from V and 8 from J; bases not matched to a gene: 23. Germline V lookup: CDR1 MNHEY, CDR2 SVGEGT. CDR3 size: 19 residues. CDR3 protein: CASSREFVQGDPPVDEQFF. The DNA for the CDR3 is TGTGCCAGCAGTCGGGAGTTTGTACAGGGGGACCCTCCAGTGGATGAGCAGTTCTTC.

The chain is built from TRBV12-3 or TRBV12-4 and TRBJ1-5; unclear D gene. V lost 6 bases and J lost 5, with 11 bases in between. The CDR3 contains 13 residues. CDR3 amino acids: CASSRGSDQPQHF. The CDR3 region has the DNA TGTGCCAGCAGCCGAGGGTCTGATCAGCCCCAGCATTTT.

The chain employs TRBV10-3 and TRBJ2-5; 8 nucleotides match TRBD2. The V gene end was trimmed by 5 bases and the J gene end by 1 base; junction bases not matched to a gene: 9. CDR3 length: 16 residues. Germline-derived CDR1 and CDR2 are ENHRY and SYGVKD. The CDR3 DNA reads TGTGCCATCAGTTCGGGGACTAGTGGGCCCCAAGAGACCCAGTACTTC. This translates into CAISSGTSGPQETQYF.

The CDR3 loop is CSVAQTGGEGQPQHF. The CDR3, as DNA: TGCAGCGTGGCCCAGACAGGGGGCGAGGGTCAGCCCCAGCATTTT. The chain carries TRBV29-1 and TRBJ1-5, with TRBD1 identical over 10 bases. This CDR3 is built from 15 residues. Germline CDR1 is SQVTM and CDR2 is ANQGSEA. The V and J ends lost 6 bases and 6 bases, in that order; junction bases with no gene match: 11. Filled out from reference TRBV29-1 and TRBJ1-5, the complete variable domain reads SAVISQKPSRDICQRGTSLTIQCQVDSQVTMMFWYRQQPGQSLTLIATANQGSEATYESGFVIDKFPISRPNLTFSTLTVSNMSPEDSSIYLCSVAQTGGEGQPQHFGDGTRLSIL.

This sequence joins TRBV7-9 and TRBJ2-1; TRBD2 matches at 8 bases. This CDR3 spans 15 amino acids. V shed 5 bases, J shed 6 bases, and the junction held 9 bases outside the gene matches. CDR1 is SEHNR and CDR2 is FQNEAQ in the germline V gene (reference sequence). The CDR3 DNA is TGTGCCAGCAGCCACAGCGGGAGAATAGTCAATGAGCAGTTCTTC. Protein sequence: CASSHSGRIVNEQFF.